The 26 T cell receptor beta chains in this list originate from one sample, sequenced in a study of T cell repertoires in cytomegalovirus infection. Via MiXCR, TCRdb re-called the reads, giving one row per CDR3 protein. The sample includes about 530,000 distinct CDR3 sequences, around a quarter of them seen just once. The specimen was PBMCs. The receptors here all came from a human donor in good health (CMV status not recorded). Some clones in this sample may be carry-over from other donors' samples.

At least ten counts were recorded for this clonotype. The CDR3 is CASSLGLSGDQPQHF. CDR3 nucleotide sequence: TGTGCCAGCAGCCTGGGACTCTCAGGGGATCAGCCCCAGCATTTT. This chain links TRBV7-2 with TRBJ1-5, with D possibly being TRBD1 (6 bases). The CDR3 length is 15 residues. Per germline, CDR1 SGHTA and CDR2 FQGNSA. Deletions cut 5 bases from V and 5 bases from J, with 16 bases between. Based on the CDR3 plus reference TRBV7-2 and TRBJ1-5, the full variable domain is GAGVSQSPSNKVTEKGKDVELRCDPISGHTALYWYRQSLGQGLEFLIYFQGNSAPDKSGLPSDRFSAERTGGSVSTLTIQRTQQEDSAVYLCASSLGLSGDQPQHFGDGTRLSIL.

The genes are TRBV7-9 and TRBJ2-7, with 9 bases aligning to TRBD1. There are 14 residues in the CDR3. Germline V gene data show CDR1 as SEHNR and CDR2 as FQNEAQ (reference sequence). The trim removed 3 bases at V and 3 bases at J, leaving 3 bases unmatched. CDR3 in DNA: TGTGCCAGCAGCTTTGGGACAGGGATCTACGAGCAGTACGTC. Protein product: CASSFGTGIYEQYV.

The chain joins TRBV3-1 to TRBJ2-7, with D possibly being TRBD1 or TRBD2 (5 bases each). This CDR3 has 15 residues. V shed 0 bases and J shed 5 bases, with 14 bases lying between them. Germline V gene data show CDR1 as LGHDT and CDR2 as YNNKEL (reference sequence). The DNA of the CDR3 is TGTGCCAGCAGCCAAGATTACGGGACCGGGAACGAGCAGTACTTC. This translates into CASSQDYGTGNEQYF.

The V and J genes are TRBV12-3 or TRBV12-4 and TRBJ2-1; 7 bases map to TRBD2. The CDR3 length is 15 residues. With V trimmed by 6 bases and J by 4 bases, 9 bases remained unmatched. Here the CDR3 DNA reads TGTGCCAGCAGCCCTTATAGCGGGCCTTACAATGAGCAGTTCTTC. Its protein product is CASSPYSGPYNEQFF.

There are a few counts of this clonotype. The V and J genes are TRBV12-3 or TRBV12-4 and TRBJ1-3; D remains unclear. With 6 bases removed from V and 0 bases from J, the gap between germline ends came to 9 bases. The CDR3 runs 14 residues. CDR3 sequence reads: CASSNSYSGNTIYF. As DNA, the CDR3 is TGTGCCAGCAGCAATTCGTACTCTGGAAACACCATATATTTT.

This chain joins TRBV12-3 or TRBV12-4 and TRBJ2-3; 10 bases match TRBD2. The CDR3 is made up of 17 amino acids. V lost 4 bases and J lost 0; bases outside the gene matches: 7. The CDR3 reads CASSSRAGGTSTDTQYF. CDR3 coding DNA: TGTGCCAGCAGTTCCCGAGCGGGAGGGACCAGCACAGATACGCAGTATTTT.

Only a few counts were recorded for this clonotype. This rearrangement joins TRBV28 to TRBJ1-2; D not resolved. Germline CDR1 MDHEN, CDR2 SYDVKM. This CDR3 has 16 amino acids. V shed 5 bases and J shed 2 bases, with 18 bases lying between them. The CDR3 DNA is TGTGCCAGCAGTCCCCCTCGGGCTGCCGGGAACTATGGCTACACCTTC. This encodes CASSPPRAAGNYGYTF.

In this sample, this clonotype turned up many times. This chain connects TRBV7-2 to TRBJ1-3; the D gene is possibly TRBD1 (5 bases). In germline, CDR1 is SGHTA, CDR2 FQGNSA. The V end was cut by 0 bases, the J end by 0 bases, with 9 bases between. The CDR3 is 16 amino acids. DNA of the CDR3: TGTGCCAGCAGCTTAGCTCAGGGTGGCTCTGGAAACACCATATATTTT. Protein sequence: CASSLAQGGSGNTIYF.

The genes are TRBV20-1 and TRBJ2-5; D is unclear. Per germline, CDR1 DFQATT and CDR2 SNEGSKA (reference sequence). With 8 bases removed from V and 2 bases from J, the gap between germline ends came to 12 bases. The CDR3 runs to 12 residues. This CDR3 is CSPSPPQETQYF. CDR3 nucleotide sequence: TGCAGTCCCTCGCCCCCACAAGAGACCCAGTACTTC.

This clonotype was seen many times. The V gene is TRBV7-2, the J gene TRBJ1-2; tentative D call: TRBD1 (6 bases). Germline CDR1 reads SGHTA; CDR2 reads FQGNSA. CDR3 length: 13 residues. V lost 4 bases and J lost 3, with 9 bases in between. This CDR3 is CASSSYRDYGYTF. In nucleotides, the CDR3 is TGTGCCAGCAGCTCGTACAGGGACTATGGCTACACCTTC.

This clonotype was seen more than once but under ten times. The rearrangement uses TRBV19 and TRBJ2-1; weak D call: TRBD2 (5 bases). The length of the CDR3 is 17 residues. Trimming removed 9 bases from V and 0 bases from J, with 21 bases in between. Germline CDR1 LNHDA, CDR2 SQIVND (reference sequence). CDR3 bases: TGTGCCAGCAGTCCCGACCATAGCACTAGCTCCTACAATGAGCAGTTCTTC. Translated, it gives CASSPDHSTSSYNEQFF.

V and J are TRBV7-9 and TRBJ1-5; the D gene is possibly TRBD1 (6 bases). The CDR3 contains 15 residues. V lost 5 bases and J 5 bases, leaving 16 bases between the germline ends. CDR1 SEHNR and CDR2 FQNEAQ come from the germline V gene (reference sequence). The CDR3 is CASSPRGGIDQPQHF. Here the CDR3 DNA reads TGTGCCAGCAGCCCTAGAGGGGGAATTGATCAGCCCCAGCATTTT.

This clonotype has more than one count but fewer than ten. The V gene is TRBV12-3 or TRBV12-4, the J gene TRBJ1-5; 7 positions agree with TRBD1. Trimming at V came to 8 bases and at J to 7 bases, leaving 8 bases not matched to a gene. The CDR3 spans 13 residues. The CDR3 DNA sequence: TGTGCCAGCCAGACCCAGGGGGAACAGCCCCAGCATTTT. Amino acids: CASQTQGEQPQHF.

This clonotype was recorded a few times. The J gene is TRBJ1-1, the V gene TRBV7-2, with D maybe TRBD1 (6 bases). The CDR3 is 13 residues long. The germline V and J ends were trimmed by 3 bases and 12 bases, with 17 bases remaining between them. The germline V gene has CDR1 SGHTA and CDR2 FQGNSA. Written as DNA, the CDR3 is TGTGCCAGCAGCTTTGGGGGGAGCAGGGGCCCTTTCTTT. Translated, it gives CASSFGGSRGPFF.

In this sample, this clonotype turned up many times. This rearrangement joins TRBV7-2 to TRBJ2-3; D not certain. Per the germline V gene, CDR1 is SGHTA and CDR2 is FQGNSA. This CDR3 is built from 15 residues. V lost 2 bases, J lost 0 bases, and 9 bases lay in between. The CDR3 loop is CASSLFPISTDTQYF. In DNA, the CDR3 is TGTGCCAGCAGCTTATTTCCCATAAGCACAGATACGCAGTATTTT.

The V call is TRBV6-1, the J call TRBJ1-2; 7 bases line up with TRBD1. This CDR3 is 14 amino acids long. With 4 bases clipped from V and 4 bases from J, the junction kept 6 bases outside the gene matches. Germline CDR1 is MNHNS and CDR2 is SASEGT. The CDR3 DNA reads as TGTGCCAGCAGTGCGGGACAGCTCCTCTATGGCTACACCTTC. Its translation: CASSAGQLLYGYTF.

V gene TRBV9 combines with J gene TRBJ2-7; 11 nucleotides line up with TRBD2. CDR1 SGDLS and CDR2 YYNGEE come from the germline V gene. CDR3 length equals 14 residues. J gave up 3 bases and V 3 bases, and 2 bases lay outside the gene matches. The CDR3 region has the DNA TGTGCCAGCAGCGGAGGGACTAGCGGCTACGAGCAGTACTTC. Its protein is CASSGGTSGYEQYF.

The chain has TRBV11-1 and TRBJ1-1; possibly TRBD1 for D (5 bases). The V gene's germline CDR1 is SGHAT and CDR2 FQDESV (reference sequence). CDR3 size: 16 residues. Between the trimmed V and J ends, which lost 0 bases and 0 bases, there was a span of 11 bases. CDR3 sequence reads: CASSLATGRLNTEAFF. CDR3 nucleotides: TGTGCCAGCAGCTTAGCCACAGGACGGTTGAACACTGAAGCTTTCTTT.

This clonotype has a handful of counts. The chain couples TRBV28 to TRBJ1-2; unclear D gene. The ends were cut back, 7 bases at V and 5 bases at J, with 8 bases in the middle. Germline V gene lookup returns CDR1 MDHEN and CDR2 SYDVKM. The CDR3 is made up of 11 amino acids. The CDR3 nucleotides are TGTGCCAGCATGGGAGGGTATGGCTACACCTTC. Residues: CASMGGYGYTF.

The chain couples TRBV30 to TRBJ2-2; no firm D call. The germline V gene encodes CDR1 GTSNPN and CDR2 SVGIG (reference sequence). V dropped 2 bases and J dropped 5 bases, with 3 bases sitting between them. The CDR3 loop spans 11 amino acids. The CDR3 DNA reads as TGTGCCTGGAGTCCTACCGGGGAGCTGTTTTTT. Translation: CAWSPTGELFF.

This clonotype was recorded many times. CDR3 DNA: TGTGCCAGCAGCAAAGAGGCTAGCGGGAGTTGGTACGAGCAGTACTTC. Its translation is CASSKEASGSWYEQYF. This sequence joins TRBV7-2 and TRBJ2-7; TRBD2 aligns across 10 bases. V gave up 5 bases and J gave up 4 bases; unmatched junction bases: 11. Germline V gene data show CDR1 as SGHTA and CDR2 as FQGNSA. This CDR3 comprises 16 residues.

V is TRBV6-2 or TRBV6-3 and J is TRBJ2-3; 7 bases fit TRBD1. The CDR3 is 13 amino acids. The germline V gene has CDR1 MNHEY and CDR2 SVGEGT. V shed 7 bases and J 6 bases; nucleotides not matched to a gene: 7. The CDR3 region is CASTKQGTDTQYF. Here the CDR3 DNA reads TGTGCCAGCACAAAACAGGGGACGGATACGCAGTATTTT.

The table lists this clonotype with a few counts. This sequence joins TRBV6-6 and TRBJ2-7; D is unresolved. Trimming removed 3 bases at V and 4 bases at J, with 10 bases between. Germline CDR1 MNHNY, CDR2 SVGAGI (reference sequence). This CDR3 region has 13 residues. DNA for the CDR3: TGTGCCAGCAGTTATCAGCTTGGATACGAGCAGTACGTC. Amino acids: CASSYQLGYEQYV.

This clonotype has only a few counts. The chain couples TRBV6-4 to TRBJ2-3; TRBD2 matches at 8 bases. Per germline, CDR1 MRHNA and CDR2 SNTAGT. This CDR3 has 16 amino acids. With 2 bases clipped from V and 4 bases from J, the junction kept 8 bases outside the gene matches. CDR3 bases: TGTGCCAGCAGTGACCAAGCCACTAGCGGCGCAGATACGCAGTATTTT. Amino acids: CASSDQATSGADTQYF.

Written as DNA, the CDR3 is TGCGCCAGCAATCCGGGACTAGCTAACGGCGGGGAGCTGTTTTTT. Translation gives CASNPGLANGGELFF. V usage is TRBV10-2 and J usage is TRBJ2-2; 9 bases fit TRBD2. V lost 7 bases and J lost 7; bases outside the gene matches: 10. CDR1 is WSHSY, CDR2 SAAADI, per germline. CDR3 length equals 15 residues.

This clonotype showed up many times. The rearrangement uses TRBV10-3 and TRBJ2-1; the match to TRBD2 covers 12 bases. The CDR3 runs to 16 residues. V trimming: 6 bases; J trimming: 1 base; junction bases outside the gene matches: 4. CDR1 ENHRY and CDR2 SYGVKD come from the germline V gene. The CDR3 nucleotides read TGTGCCATCAGGAACACTAGCGGGAGGTCCTACAATGAGCAGTTCTTC. It encodes CAIRNTSGRSYNEQFF.